The clone carrying this T cell receptor (beta chain) was observed a few times. Its antigen is still unknown. The germline gives CDR1 ENHRY, CDR2 SYGVKD. The CDR3 contains 14 residues. V lost 5 bases, J lost 3 bases, and 7 bases stayed unmatched. The data were taken from a study of CD8+CD57+ T cells in acquired aplastic anemia. Study summary: Sorted CD4+ and CD8+ cells yielded about 3.1 ug of DNA on average. Study-wide points: The number of CD8+ CDR3 sequences shared by patients and controls was twenty-nine. A significant difference in CD8+ Simpson's diversity between patients and controls was not found.

Previously, flow cytometry had revealed CD8+CD57+ cell expansion in the patients chosen for sequencing. All patients had severe acquired aplastic anemia. Profiles of TCR beta VDJ and CDR3 were generated from a genomic DNA template. TCRdb re-called the reads with MiXCR, one entry per CDR3 protein. The table includes about 58,000 distinct CDR3 sequences, around 60% detected once. The chain couples TRBV10-3 to TRBJ2-7, with TRBD1 identical over 7 bases. Sequenced: sorted CD4+, CD8+, or CD8+CD57+ T cells (not recorded which) from PBMCs. The sequence was collected from a human donor with aplastic anemia. This chain's CDR3 is CAISPRTGYYEQYF. The CDR3 bases are TGTGCCATCAGTCCACGGACAGGATACTACGAGCAGTACTTC.